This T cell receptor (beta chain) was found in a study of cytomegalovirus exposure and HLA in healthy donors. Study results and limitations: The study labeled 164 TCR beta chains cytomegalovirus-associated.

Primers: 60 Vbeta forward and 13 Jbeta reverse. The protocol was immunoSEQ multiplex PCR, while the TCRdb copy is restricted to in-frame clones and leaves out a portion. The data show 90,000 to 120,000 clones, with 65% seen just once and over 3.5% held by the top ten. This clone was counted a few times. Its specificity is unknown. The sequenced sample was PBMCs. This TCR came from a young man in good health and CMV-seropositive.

This chain's CDR3 is CASGPQTATGYGYTF. CDR3 DNA sequence: TGTGCCAGCGGACCTCAGACGGCGACGGGATATGGCTACACCTTC. The chain couples TRBV7-6 to TRBJ1-2; no reliable D call. The CDR3 length is 15 residues. V was shortened by 8 bases and J by 5 bases, with 21 bases between the two germline ends. In germline, CDR1 is SGHVS, CDR2 FNYEAQ.